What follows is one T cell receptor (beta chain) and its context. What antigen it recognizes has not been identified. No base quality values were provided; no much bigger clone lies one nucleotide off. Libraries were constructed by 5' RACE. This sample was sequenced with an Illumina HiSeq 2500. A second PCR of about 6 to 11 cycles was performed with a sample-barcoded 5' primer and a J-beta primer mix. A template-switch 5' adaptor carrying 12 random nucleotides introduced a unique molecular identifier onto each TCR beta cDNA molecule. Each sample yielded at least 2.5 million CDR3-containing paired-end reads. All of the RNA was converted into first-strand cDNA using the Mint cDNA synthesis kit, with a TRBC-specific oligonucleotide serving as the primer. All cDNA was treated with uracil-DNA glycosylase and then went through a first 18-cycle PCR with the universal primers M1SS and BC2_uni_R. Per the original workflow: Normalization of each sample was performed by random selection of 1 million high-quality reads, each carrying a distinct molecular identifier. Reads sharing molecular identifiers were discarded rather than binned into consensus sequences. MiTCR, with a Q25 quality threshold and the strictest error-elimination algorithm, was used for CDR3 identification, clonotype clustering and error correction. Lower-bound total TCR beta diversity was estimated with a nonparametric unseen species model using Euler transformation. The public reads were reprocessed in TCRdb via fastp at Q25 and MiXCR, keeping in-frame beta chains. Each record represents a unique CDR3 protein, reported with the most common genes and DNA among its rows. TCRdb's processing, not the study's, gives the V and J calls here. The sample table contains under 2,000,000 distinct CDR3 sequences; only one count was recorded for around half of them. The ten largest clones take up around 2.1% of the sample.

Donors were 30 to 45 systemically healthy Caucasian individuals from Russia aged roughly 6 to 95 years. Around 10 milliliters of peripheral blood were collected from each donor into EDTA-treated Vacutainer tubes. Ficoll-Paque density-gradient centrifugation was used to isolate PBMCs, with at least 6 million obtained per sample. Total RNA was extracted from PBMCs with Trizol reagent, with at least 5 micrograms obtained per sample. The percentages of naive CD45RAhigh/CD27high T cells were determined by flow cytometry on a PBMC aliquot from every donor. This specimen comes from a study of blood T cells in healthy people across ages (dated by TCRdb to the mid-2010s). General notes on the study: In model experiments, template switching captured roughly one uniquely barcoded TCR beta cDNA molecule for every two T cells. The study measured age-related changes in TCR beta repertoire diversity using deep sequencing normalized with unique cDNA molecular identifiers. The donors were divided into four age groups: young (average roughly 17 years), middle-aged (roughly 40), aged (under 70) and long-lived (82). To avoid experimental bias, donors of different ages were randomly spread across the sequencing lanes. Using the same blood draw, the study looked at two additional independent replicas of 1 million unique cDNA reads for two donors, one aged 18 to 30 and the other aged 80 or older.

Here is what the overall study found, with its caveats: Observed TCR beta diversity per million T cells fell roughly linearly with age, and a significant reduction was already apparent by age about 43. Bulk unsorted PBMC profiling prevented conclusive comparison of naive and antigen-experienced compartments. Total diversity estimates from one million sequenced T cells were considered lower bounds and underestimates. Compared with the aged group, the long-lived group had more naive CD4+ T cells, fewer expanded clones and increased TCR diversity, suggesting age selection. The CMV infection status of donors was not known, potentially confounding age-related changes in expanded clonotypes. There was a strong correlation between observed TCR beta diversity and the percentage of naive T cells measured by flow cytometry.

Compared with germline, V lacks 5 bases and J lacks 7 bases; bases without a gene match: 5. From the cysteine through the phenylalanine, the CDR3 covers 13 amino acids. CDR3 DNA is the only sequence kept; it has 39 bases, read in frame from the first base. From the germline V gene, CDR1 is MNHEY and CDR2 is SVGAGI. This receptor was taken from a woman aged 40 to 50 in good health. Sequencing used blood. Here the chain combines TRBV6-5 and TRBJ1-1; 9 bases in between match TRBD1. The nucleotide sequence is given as TGTGCCAGCAGTCTCGACAGGGGGTTTGAAGCTTTCTTT. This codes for CASSLDRGFEAFF.